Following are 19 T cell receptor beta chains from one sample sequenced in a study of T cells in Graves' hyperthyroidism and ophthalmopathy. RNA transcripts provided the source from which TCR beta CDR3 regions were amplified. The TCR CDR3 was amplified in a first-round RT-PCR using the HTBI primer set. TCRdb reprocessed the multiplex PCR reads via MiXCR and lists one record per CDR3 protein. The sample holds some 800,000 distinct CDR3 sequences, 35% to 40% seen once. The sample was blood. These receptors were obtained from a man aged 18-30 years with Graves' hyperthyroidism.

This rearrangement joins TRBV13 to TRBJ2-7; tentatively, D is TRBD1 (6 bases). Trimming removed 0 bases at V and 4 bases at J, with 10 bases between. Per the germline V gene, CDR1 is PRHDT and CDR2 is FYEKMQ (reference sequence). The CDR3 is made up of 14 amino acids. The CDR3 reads CASSLGSGEYEQYF. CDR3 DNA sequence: TGTGCCAGCAGCTTAGGTTCAGGGGAGTACGAGCAGTACTTC.

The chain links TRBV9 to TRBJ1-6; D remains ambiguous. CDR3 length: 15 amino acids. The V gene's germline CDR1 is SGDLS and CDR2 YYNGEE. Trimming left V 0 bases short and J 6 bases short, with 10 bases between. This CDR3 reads CASSVEGRINSPLHF. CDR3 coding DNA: TGTGCCAGCAGCGTAGAGGGCAGAATTAATTCACCCCTCCACTTT.

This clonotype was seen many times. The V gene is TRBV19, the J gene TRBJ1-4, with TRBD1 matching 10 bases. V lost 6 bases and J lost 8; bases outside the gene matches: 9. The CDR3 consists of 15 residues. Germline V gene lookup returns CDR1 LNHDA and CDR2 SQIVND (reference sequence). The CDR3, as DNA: TGTGCCAGTAGCGGAACCGGGACAGGGGAAGAAAAACTGTTTTTT. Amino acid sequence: CASSGTGTGEEKLFF.

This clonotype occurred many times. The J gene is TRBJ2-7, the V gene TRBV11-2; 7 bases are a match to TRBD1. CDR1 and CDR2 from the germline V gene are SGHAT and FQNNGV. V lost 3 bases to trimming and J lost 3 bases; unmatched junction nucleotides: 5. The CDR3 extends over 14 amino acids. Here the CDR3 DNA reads TGTGCCAGCAGCTTCGGGCAGGGGGACTACGAGCAGTACTTC. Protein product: CASSFGQGDYEQYF.

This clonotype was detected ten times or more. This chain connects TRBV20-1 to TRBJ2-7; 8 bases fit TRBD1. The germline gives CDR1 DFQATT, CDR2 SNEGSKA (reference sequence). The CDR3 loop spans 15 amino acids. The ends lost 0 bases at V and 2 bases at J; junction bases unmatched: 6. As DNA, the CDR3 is TGCAGTGCTAGAGATGCGCAGGGGGCCCCCTACGAGCAGTACTTC. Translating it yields CSARDAQGAPYEQYF.

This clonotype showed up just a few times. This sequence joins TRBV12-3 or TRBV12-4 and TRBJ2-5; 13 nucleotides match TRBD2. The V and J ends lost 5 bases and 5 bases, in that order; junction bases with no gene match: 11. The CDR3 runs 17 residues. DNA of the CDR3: TGTGCCAGCAGTATTGCCGGGACTAGCGGGAAGACGGAGACCCAGTACTTC. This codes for CASSIAGTSGKTETQYF.

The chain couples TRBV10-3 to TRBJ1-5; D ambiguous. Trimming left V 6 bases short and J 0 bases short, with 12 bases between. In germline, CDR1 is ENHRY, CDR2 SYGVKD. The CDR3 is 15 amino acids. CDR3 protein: CAIRVERDSNQPQHF. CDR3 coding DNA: TGTGCCATCAGGGTCGAGCGGGATAGCAATCAGCCCCAGCATTTT.

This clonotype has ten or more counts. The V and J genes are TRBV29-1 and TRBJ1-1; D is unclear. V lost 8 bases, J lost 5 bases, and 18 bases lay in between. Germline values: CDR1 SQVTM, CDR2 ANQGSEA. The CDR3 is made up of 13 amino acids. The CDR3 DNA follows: TGCAGCACCGACCCCGGGATGGGGACTGAAGCTTTCTTT. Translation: CSTDPGMGTEAFF.

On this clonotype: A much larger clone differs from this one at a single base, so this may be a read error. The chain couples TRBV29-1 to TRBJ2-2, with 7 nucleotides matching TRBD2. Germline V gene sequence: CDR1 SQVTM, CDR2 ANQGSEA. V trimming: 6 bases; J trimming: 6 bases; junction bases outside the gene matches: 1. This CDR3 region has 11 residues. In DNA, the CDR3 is TGCAGCGTCCTAGCGGCCGGGGAGCTGTTTTTT. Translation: CSVLAAGELFF.

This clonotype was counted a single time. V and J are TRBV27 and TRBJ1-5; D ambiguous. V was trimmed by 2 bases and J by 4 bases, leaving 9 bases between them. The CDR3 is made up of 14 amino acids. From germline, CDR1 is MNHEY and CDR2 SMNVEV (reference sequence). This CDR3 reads CASSLMGNNQPQHF. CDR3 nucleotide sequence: TGTGCCAGCAGTTTAATGGGAAATAATCAGCCCCAGCATTTT.

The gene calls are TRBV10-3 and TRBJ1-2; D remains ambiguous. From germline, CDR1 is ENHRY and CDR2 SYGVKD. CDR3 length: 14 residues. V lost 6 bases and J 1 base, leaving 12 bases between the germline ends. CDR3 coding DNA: TGTGCCATCAGGGCATCGGGCATTAACTATGGCTACACCTTC. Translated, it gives CAIRASGINYGYTF.

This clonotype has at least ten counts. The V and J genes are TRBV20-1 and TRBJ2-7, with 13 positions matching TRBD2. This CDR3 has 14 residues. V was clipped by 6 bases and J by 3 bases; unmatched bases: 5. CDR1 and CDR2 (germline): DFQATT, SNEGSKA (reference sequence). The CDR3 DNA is TGCAGTGCCACGGGACTAGCGGGATACTACGAGCAGTACTTC. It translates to CSATGLAGYYEQYF.

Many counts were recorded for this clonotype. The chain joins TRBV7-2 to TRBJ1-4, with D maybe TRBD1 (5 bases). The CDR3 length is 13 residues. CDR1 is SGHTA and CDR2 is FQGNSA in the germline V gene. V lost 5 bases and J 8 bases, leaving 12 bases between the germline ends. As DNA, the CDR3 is TGTGCCAGCAGCCCGGACACAAAAGAAAAACTGTTTTTT. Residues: CASSPDTKEKLFF.

CDR3 coding DNA: TGTGCCAGTAGTATTGTCCTCGGAGCCTTCAATCAGCCCCAGCATTTT. It is translated as CASSIVLGAFNQPQHF. This chain joins TRBV19 and TRBJ1-5, with D hard to call. The V end was cut by 3 bases, the J end by 3 bases, with 15 bases between. The CDR3 loop spans 16 amino acids. CDR1 is LNHDA, CDR2 SQIVND, per germline (reference sequence).

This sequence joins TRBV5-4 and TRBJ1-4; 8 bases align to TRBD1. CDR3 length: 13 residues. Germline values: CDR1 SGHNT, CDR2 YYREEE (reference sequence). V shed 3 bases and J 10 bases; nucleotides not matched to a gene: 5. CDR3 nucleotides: TGTGCCAGCAGCTCCTCGGACAGGGCAAAACTGTTTTTT. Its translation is CASSSSDRAKLFF. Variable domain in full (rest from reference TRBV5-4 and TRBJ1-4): ETGVTQSPTHLIKTRGQQVTLRCSSQSGHNTVSWYQQALGQGPQFIFQYYREEENGRGNFPPRFSGLQFPNYSSELNVNALELDDSALYLCASSSSDRAKLFFGSGTQLSVL.

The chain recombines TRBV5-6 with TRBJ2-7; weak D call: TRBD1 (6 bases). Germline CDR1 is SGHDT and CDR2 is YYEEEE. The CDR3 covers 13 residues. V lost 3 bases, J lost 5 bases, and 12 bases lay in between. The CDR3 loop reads CASSWQGRNEQYF. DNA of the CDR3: TGTGCCAGCAGCTGGCAGGGGCGGAACGAGCAGTACTTC.

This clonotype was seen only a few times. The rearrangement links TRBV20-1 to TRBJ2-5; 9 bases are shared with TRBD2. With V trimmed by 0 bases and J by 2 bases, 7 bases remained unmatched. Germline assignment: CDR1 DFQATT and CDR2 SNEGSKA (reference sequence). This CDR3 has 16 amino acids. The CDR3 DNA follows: TGCAGTGCTAGAGATTGGGGGCGGGGGGGACAAGAGACCCAGTACTTC. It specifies CSARDWGRGGQETQYF.

The CDR3 loop reads CASSFGGPGEQYF. The CDR3 DNA sequence: TGTGCCAGCAGCTTTGGGGGCCCCGGCGAGCAGTACTTC. The chain carries TRBV7-2 and TRBJ2-7, with D perhaps matching TRBD1 (6 bases). Germline loops: CDR1 SGHTA, CDR2 FQGNSA. Trimming cost V 3 bases and J 6 bases, with 12 bases left between them. CDR3 length: 13 residues.

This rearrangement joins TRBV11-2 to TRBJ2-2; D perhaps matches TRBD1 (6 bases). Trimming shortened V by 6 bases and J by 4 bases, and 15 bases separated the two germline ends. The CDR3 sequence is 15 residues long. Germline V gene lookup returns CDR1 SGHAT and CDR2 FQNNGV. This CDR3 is CASRGSQGGTGELFF. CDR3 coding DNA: TGTGCCAGCAGGGGGTCACAGGGCGGCACCGGGGAGCTGTTTTTT.